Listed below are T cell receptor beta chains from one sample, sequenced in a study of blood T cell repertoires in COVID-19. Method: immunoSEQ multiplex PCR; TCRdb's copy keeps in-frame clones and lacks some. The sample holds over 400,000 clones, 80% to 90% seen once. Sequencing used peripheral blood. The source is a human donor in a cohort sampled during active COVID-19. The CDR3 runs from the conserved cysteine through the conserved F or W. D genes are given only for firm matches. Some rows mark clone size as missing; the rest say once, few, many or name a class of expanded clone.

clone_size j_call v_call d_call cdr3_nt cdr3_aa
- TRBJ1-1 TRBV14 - TGTGCCAGCAGCCAAGGATGGGGGGGCACTGAAGCTTTCTTT CASSQGWGGTEAFF
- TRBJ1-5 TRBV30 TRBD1 TGTGCCTGGAGTGCCTCGACCTCAGGGACAGGCAATCAGCCCCAGCATTTT CAWSASTSGTGNQPQHF
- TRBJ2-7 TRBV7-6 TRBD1 TGTGCCAGCAGCCGAGACAGGGGAGTAGCCTACGAGCAGTACTTC CASSRDRGVAYEQYF
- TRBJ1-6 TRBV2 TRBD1 TGTGCCAGCAGCCTCCGGGACAGGGGTGATTCACCCCTCCACTTT CASSLRDRGDSPLHF
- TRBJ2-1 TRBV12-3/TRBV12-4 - TGTGCCAGCAGTTTCGCGGGGATGAATGAGCAGTTCTTC CASSFAGMNEQFF
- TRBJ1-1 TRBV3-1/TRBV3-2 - TGTGCCAGCAGCCAAAAGCGAGGTACTGAAGCTTTCTTT CASSQKRGTEAFF
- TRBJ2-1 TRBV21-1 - TGTGCCAGCAGCAGACGGACTAGGAAGGCCCCTGAGCAGTTCTTC CASSRRTRKAPEQFF
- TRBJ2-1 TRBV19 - TGTGCCAGTAGTCGGGGGGCAAGTTTGGATGAGCAGTTCTTC CASSRGASLDEQFF
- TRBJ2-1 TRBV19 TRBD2 TGTGCCAGTAGTGGGGCGGGAGCGGGAGGGCAGAATGAGCAGTTCTTC CASSGAGAGGQNEQFF
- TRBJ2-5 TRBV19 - TGTGCCAGTAGTACCCAACTAGCCCTACAAGAGACCCAGTACTTC CASSTQLALQETQYF
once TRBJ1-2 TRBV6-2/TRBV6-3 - TGTGCCAGCAGTTATAGGGCCAGGGCCTACTATGGCTACACCTTC CASSYRARAYYGYTF
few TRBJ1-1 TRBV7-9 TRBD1 TGTGCCAGCAGCTCTTTACCGGGACAGGGGAACACTGAAGCTTTCTTT CASSSLPGQGNTEAFF
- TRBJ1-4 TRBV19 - TGTGCCAGTAGTATATCCAGTGCAACTAATGAAAAACTGTTTTTT CASSISSATNEKLFF
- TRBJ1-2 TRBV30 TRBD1 TGTGCCTGGAGTGCCTATATCGGGACAGGGGGCCGGTATGGCTACACCTTC CAWSAYIGTGGRYGYTF
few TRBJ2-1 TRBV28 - TGTGCCAGCAGTTTAGAACCGGGATATGAGCAGTTCTTC CASSLEPGYEQFF
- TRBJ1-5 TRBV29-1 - TGCAGCGTTGAAGGGGTAGGGGGTCAGCCCCAGCATTTT CSVEGVGGQPQHF